These T cell receptor beta chains were read from a single sample in a study of blood T cell repertoires in COVID-19. The repertoire was sequenced with immunoSEQ multiplex PCR; TCRdb's copy has only in-frame clones and lacks some. The table records under 250,000 clones, about three quarters of them present only once. Sample: peripheral blood. The source of these receptors is a woman in her sixties or seventies with acute or convalescent COVID-19. Both conserved end residues are trimmed from each CDR3. The order of the fields is clone size, V gene, J gene, CDR3 protein. Expanded clones get a size class; other rows say once, few or many, or leave the size out.

NA,TRBV23-1,TRBJ1-4,ASSQHLDTGRFNEKLF
NA,TRBV4-1,TRBJ2-7,ASSPLAGTFYEQY
NA,TRBV10-3,TRBJ2-7,AISPTGAANYEQY
NA,TRBV9,TRBJ2-5,ASSVGSLGTSQETQY
few,TRBV4-1,TRBJ2-1,ASSQDQTGRRVAPYNEQF
NA,TRBV7-9,TRBJ2-3,ASSSRGLAGFSTDTQY
NA,TRBV4-2,TRBJ2-5,ASSQAASGGPQETQY
NA,TRBV18,TRBJ1-6,ASSLQGVQSPLH
NA,TRBV28,TRBJ2-7,ASSRTGAYEQY
NA,TRBV12-3/TRBV12-4,TRBJ2-5,ASSFARETQY
NA,TRBV24-1,TRBJ2-7,ATSDRGTGPNYEQY
NA,TRBV2,TRBJ1-5,ASNRETSGTDNQPQH
NA,TRBV5-1,TRBJ1-2,ASSLQGGSYYGYT